A single sample is the source of the 5 T cell receptor beta chains below, sequenced in a study of T-cell memory formation after mild COVID-19. TCRdb called the 5' RACE reads again in MiXCR, with one record for every CDR3 protein. The sample includes 450,000 or so distinct CDR3 sequences, about 23% seen only once; the top ten take roughly an eighth. The sequenced material came from PBMCs or a T cell subset sorted from them (not recorded which). The source of these receptors is an adult woman who had mild COVID-19 (a few samples of this study predate the infection). Cell type and time point are not known.

This clonotype was seen only a few times. The chain couples TRBV7-2 to TRBJ1-3; TRBD1 matches 7 bases. This CDR3 has 19 residues. V gave up 3 bases and J gave up 1 base; unmatched junction bases: 15. The V gene's germline CDR1 is SGHTA and CDR2 FQGNSA. CDR3 amino acids: CASSFGLSTGTASGNTIYF. The CDR3 bases are TGTGCCAGCAGCTTCGGACTGTCCACCGGGACAGCTTCTGGAAACACCATATATTTT.

This chain links TRBV12-2 with TRBJ1-2; no DNA check was done on the table's D call, TRBD1. TRBV12-2 is a pseudogene. The CDR3 has 17 amino acids. In DNA form, the CDR3 reads TGTGCAAGTCGCTTAGTTGCGACAGGTAGACGAAACTATGGCTACACCTTC. This sequence encodes CASRLVATGRRNYGYTF.

The chain combines TRBV5-6 with TRBJ1-1; D is unclear. The CDR3 runs 14 residues. Trimming left V 2 bases short and J 6 bases short, with 14 bases between. The germline gives CDR1 SGHDT, CDR2 YYEEEE. The CDR3 loop is CASSLPRTSAEAFF. The CDR3 DNA reads TGTGCCAGCAGCTTACCCAGGACCAGCGCTGAAGCTTTCTTT.

The chain carries TRBV3-1 and TRBJ2-2; maybe TRBD1 (6 bases). The CDR3 sequence is 16 residues long. V was shortened by 4 bases and J by 5 bases, with 17 bases between the two germline ends. Per the germline V gene, CDR1 is LGHDT and CDR2 is YNNKEL (reference sequence). The CDR3 spells CASSLSLGRGTGELFF. In DNA form, the CDR3 reads TGTGCCAGCAGCCTATCACTAGGAAGGGGGACCGGGGAGCTGTTTTTT.

The rearrangement joins TRBV5-1 to TRBJ2-1, with D perhaps matching TRBD1 or TRBD2 (5 bases each). The germline CDR1 and CDR2 sequences are SGHRS and YFSETQ. This CDR3 comprises 15 residues. V gave up 2 bases and J gave up 0 bases, with 9 bases separating them. The CDR3: CASSFWGSSYNEQFF. The CDR3 bases are TGCGCCAGCAGCTTTTGGGGGAGCTCCTACAATGAGCAGTTCTTC.